Following are 32 T cell receptor beta chains from one sample sequenced in a study of shared clonotypes between healthy human individuals. Method: immunoSEQ multiplex PCR; TCRdb's copy keeps in-frame clones and lacks some. Of about 610,000 clones listed, almost 97% were seen once; the top ten hold 0.057%. The source material was naive CD4+ T cells sorted from blood. Specified subset: CD45RA+ positively selected. These receptors were collected from a woman aged 25-40 years in good health.

This clone appeared a single time. Other DNA sequences in this sample translate to the same CDR3. The chain has TRBV7-9 and TRBJ1-4, with 9 bases that match TRBD1. V trimming: 3 bases; J trimming: 8 bases; junction bases outside the gene matches: 4. The germline V gene has CDR1 SEHNR and CDR2 FQNEAQ (reference sequence). The CDR3 is made up of 14 amino acids. The CDR3 is CASSLGQGGEKLFF. The CDR3 DNA reads TGTGCCAGCAGCTTGGGACAGGGAGGGGAAAAACTGTTTTTT.

V usage is TRBV6-5 and J usage is TRBJ2-3; TRBD2 is a possible D gene (5 bases). Per germline, CDR1 MNHEY and CDR2 SVGAGI. Trimming pared 4 bases from V and 0 bases from J, leaving 8 bases between. This CDR3 comprises 14 residues. The CDR3 spells CASSFRESTDTQYF. The CDR3 nucleotides are TGTGCCAGCAGTTTCCGGGAAAGCACAGATACGCAGTATTTT.

This sequence joins TRBV2 and TRBJ2-7; TRBD2 matches at 9 bases. V lost 7 bases to trimming and J lost 5 bases; unmatched junction nucleotides: 6. This CDR3 region has 13 residues. The germline CDR1 and CDR2 sequences are SNHLY and FYNNEI. The CDR3 reads CASMSGRIHEQYF. Here the CDR3 DNA reads TGTGCCAGCATGAGCGGGAGGATCCACGAGCAGTACTTC.

The CDR3 loop is CASSSGTAFGGNTIYF. The CDR3 DNA follows: TGTGCCAGCAGCTCCGGGACTGCCTTTGGTGGAAACACCATATATTTT. This chain joins TRBV9 and TRBJ1-3; TRBD1 might be the D (5 bases). The CDR3 length is 16 residues. V was cut by 4 bases and J by 3 bases, with 17 bases left in between. Germline CDR1 SGDLS, CDR2 YYNGEE.

The chain employs TRBV28 and TRBJ2-7, with no clear D. Germline CDR1 MDHEN, CDR2 SYDVKM. This CDR3 contains 15 residues. With 4 bases removed from V and 1 base from J, the gap between germline ends came to 14 bases. The chain's CDR3 is CASSSPAEASYEQYF. CDR3 in DNA: TGTGCCAGCAGTTCCCCTGCAGAGGCGTCCTACGAGCAGTACTTC.

The rearrangement joins TRBV11-2 to TRBJ2-7; 11 bases match TRBD2. V shed 1 base, J shed 0 bases, and the junction held 2 bases outside the gene matches. Per the germline V gene, CDR1 is SGHAT and CDR2 is FQNNGV. CDR3 size: 16 residues. In DNA form, the CDR3 reads TGTGCCAGCAGCTTAGTTACTAGCGGGAGCTCCTACGAGCAGTACTTC. Amino acids: CASSLVTSGSSYEQYF.

This chain joins TRBV15 and TRBJ2-7, with D possibly matching TRBD1 (5 bases). Trimming shortened V by 1 base and J by 4 bases, and 14 bases separated the two germline ends. Germline loops: CDR1 LNHNV, CDR2 YYDKDF (reference sequence). The CDR3 runs 15 residues. The CDR3 is CATSRVKGMLYEQYF. The CDR3 DNA reads TGTGCCACCAGCAGAGTGAAGGGGATGTTGTACGAGCAGTACTTC.

The chain couples TRBV6-1 to TRBJ1-1, with D hard to call. V lost 6 bases and J 4 bases, leaving 15 bases between the germline ends. Germline CDR1 reads MNHNS; CDR2 reads SASEGT. The CDR3 covers 14 residues. The CDR3 protein is CASRRTAGSTEAFF. CDR3 DNA: TGTGCCAGCAGGCGGACGGCTGGGAGCACTGAAGCTTTCTTT.

The DNA for the CDR3 is TGTGCCAGCAGGCTACGGTTCAATCAGCCCCAGCATTTT. This codes for CASRLRFNQPQHF. The rearrangement links TRBV27 to TRBJ1-5, with D uncertain. Looked up from germline, CDR1 is MNHEY and CDR2 is SMNVEV (reference sequence). This CDR3 spans 13 amino acids. V lost 6 bases and J lost 3, with 9 bases in between.

This clone was observed once. The chain has TRBV4-1 and TRBJ2-2; 7 positions match TRBD1. This CDR3 region has 19 residues. V dropped 4 bases and J dropped 2; count of bases not matched to a gene: 16. CDR1 MGHRA and CDR2 YSYEKL come from the germline V gene. The CDR3 spells CASSPTYLRTGLNTGELFF. In DNA form, the CDR3 reads TGCGCCAGCAGCCCTACTTATTTAAGGACAGGATTAAACACCGGGGAGCTGTTTTTT.

The V gene is TRBV4-1, the J gene TRBJ1-1, with TRBD1 as a possible D gene (5 bases). Trimming removed 1 base from V and 5 bases from J, with 14 bases in between. The CDR3 runs 15 residues. Germline loops: CDR1 MGHRA, CDR2 YSYEKL. The CDR3 DNA reads as TGCGCCAGCAGCCAAGTCAGGGTTATGTGGACTGAAGCTTTCTTT. Encoded protein: CASSQVRVMWTEAFF.

This chain connects TRBV25-1 to TRBJ2-2; a possible D gene is TRBD1 (5 bases). V lost 3 bases and J 6 bases, leaving 17 bases between the germline ends. The CDR3 runs 16 residues. Per germline, CDR1 MGHDK and CDR2 SYGVNS. CDR3 sequence reads: CASSDSPDSAPGELFF. DNA of the CDR3: TGTGCCAGCAGTGACTCCCCTGACAGTGCCCCCGGGGAGCTGTTTTTT.

This chain joins TRBV5-1 and TRBJ1-6; D is perhaps TRBD1 (6 bases). Germline CDR1 reads SGHRS; CDR2 reads YFSETQ. The CDR3 loop spans 15 amino acids. V lost 4 bases to trimming and J lost 7 bases, with 15 bases between them. CDR3 coding DNA: TGCGCCAGCAGCGACGGGACAAACTCGAATTCACCCCTCCACTTT. Translating gives CASSDGTNSNSPLHF.

The V and J genes are TRBV6-5 and TRBJ2-3; 7 bases are a match to TRBD2. J gave up 1 base and V 2 bases, and 3 bases lay outside the gene matches. This CDR3 contains 15 residues. Germline V CDR1 and CDR2: MNHEY, SVGAGI. In DNA form, the CDR3 reads TGTGCCAGCAGTTACCAGGGACTACGCACAGATACGCAGTATTTT. Translation: CASSYQGLRTDTQYF.

The chain links TRBV27 to TRBJ1-1; no firm D call. The CDR3 runs to 12 residues. Per the germline V gene, CDR1 is MNHEY and CDR2 is SMNVEV (reference sequence). Trimming shortened V by 3 bases and J by 6 bases, and 8 bases separated the two germline ends. DNA of the CDR3: TGTGCCAGCAGTTTTATTGGGGCTGAAGCTTTCTTT. Its translation: CASSFIGAEAFF.

This clone was seen just once. The J gene is TRBJ2-3, the V gene TRBV10-1, with TRBD2 matching 8 bases. V lost 5 bases and J lost 4; bases outside the gene matches: 14. Germline loops: CDR1 WNHNN, CDR2 SYGVQD (reference sequence). This CDR3 has 17 residues. The CDR3 DNA reads as TGCGCCAGCAGTCCGACCGGGGTAGCGGGATTGGCAGATACGCAGTATTTT. This translates into CASSPTGVAGLADTQYF.

J is TRBJ1-3 and V is TRBV21-1; the listed D gene, TRBD1, was not tested against the DNA. TRBV21-1 has pseudogene status. There are 14 residues in the CDR3. The CDR3 DNA sequence: TGTGCCAGCAGCGCGACAGGGTCTGGAAACACCATATATTTT. It translates to CASSATGSGNTIYF.

V gene TRBV6-6 combines with J gene TRBJ2-7, with 7 nucleotides matching TRBD1. V lost 4 bases and J lost 5; bases outside the gene matches: 11. The CDR3 consists of 15 residues. Germline assignment: CDR1 MNHNY and CDR2 SVGAGI (reference sequence). CDR3 DNA: TGTGCCAGCAGTTGGGACAGACGAAATTTCCACGAGCAGTACTTC. Protein product: CASSWDRRNFHEQYF.

The V and J genes are TRBV6-1 and TRBJ2-2; no definite D call. V lost 4 bases and J 6 bases, leaving 12 bases between the germline ends. The CDR3 spans 14 residues. CDR1 is MNHNS, CDR2 SASEGT, per germline. The CDR3 protein is CASSGQASAGELFF. DNA of the CDR3: TGTGCCAGCAGTGGGCAGGCGTCGGCCGGGGAGCTGTTTTTT.

The J gene is TRBJ1-2, the V gene TRBV19; weak D call: TRBD1 (5 bases). This CDR3 comprises 16 residues. The V end lost 1 base, the J end lost 4 bases, and 16 bases lay between the germline ends. Germline V gene data show CDR1 as LNHDA and CDR2 as SQIVND (reference sequence). The CDR3 spells CASSIGGGVTIYGYTF. In nucleotides, the CDR3 is TGTGCCAGTAGTATAGGTGGAGGGGTCACCATCTATGGCTACACCTTC. The entire variable domain, with the rest obtained from reference TRBV19 and TRBJ1-2, is as follows: DGGITQSPKYLFRKEGQNVTLSCEQNLNHDAMYWYRQDPGQGLRLIYYSQIVNDFQKGDIAEGYSVSREKKESFPLTVTSAQKNPTAFYLCASSIGGGVTIYGYTFGSGTRLTVV.

The rearrangement joins TRBV5-1 to TRBJ2-3; 13 bases line up with TRBD2. The V gene's germline CDR1 is SGHRS and CDR2 YFSETQ. The CDR3 has 15 amino acids. With V trimmed by 5 bases and J by 6 bases, 6 bases remained unmatched. The CDR3 region has the DNA TGCGCCAGCAGACGGAGGACTAGCGGGAGCGATACGCAGTATTTT. It translates to CASRRRTSGSDTQYF.

J is TRBJ2-7 and V is TRBV7-9; D may be TRBD2 (5 bases). The CDR3 is 15 residues long. Germline CDR1 and CDR2: SEHNR and FQNEAQ (reference sequence). V was pared by 5 bases and J by 1 base, with 15 bases between. The CDR3 here is CASSLSDFPSYEQYF. The CDR3 nucleotides read TGTGCCAGCAGCCTTTCGGACTTCCCGTCCTACGAGCAGTACTTC.

The chain is built from TRBV27 and TRBJ2-2, with D perhaps assigned TRBD1 or TRBD2 (5 bases each). Germline loops: CDR1 MNHEY, CDR2 SMNVEV (reference sequence). V lost 2 bases and J 0 bases, leaving 10 bases between the germline ends. This CDR3 region has 16 residues. CDR3 in amino acids: CASSLTGTTNTGELFF. The CDR3 DNA sequence: TGTGCCAGCAGTTTAACCGGGACGACGAACACCGGGGAGCTGTTTTTT.

For the CDR3, the DNA is TGTGCCAGCAGTTTACCAGGGCGGGGGGAGGAGACCCAGTACTTC. Its translation: CASSLPGRGEETQYF. The chain joins TRBV28 to TRBJ2-5, with TRBD2 identical over 8 bases. Germline V gene lookup returns CDR1 MDHEN and CDR2 SYDVKM. V shed 2 bases and J 5 bases; nucleotides not matched to a gene: 7. The CDR3 has 15 residues.

The V call is TRBV5-1, the J call TRBJ2-7, with D unclear. Germline V gene data show CDR1 as SGHRS and CDR2 as YFSETQ. The V end was cut by 0 bases, the J end by 0 bases, with 10 bases between. The CDR3 totals 15 residues. For the CDR3, the DNA is TGCGCCAGCAGCTTGGATGGAGCCAACTCCTACGAGCAGTACTTC. Protein: CASSLDGANSYEQYF. The full variable domain, in which reference TRBV5-1 and TRBJ2-7 provide the parts outside the CDR3, is KAGVTQTPRYLIKTRGQQVTLSCSPISGHRSVSWYQQTPGQGLQFLFEYFSETQRNKGNFPGRFSGRQFSNSRSEMNVSTLELGDSALYLCASSLDGANSYEQYFGPGTRLTVT.

This clone was observed a single time. V and J are TRBV6-5 and TRBJ2-3; D is unclear. In germline, CDR1 is MNHEY, CDR2 SVGAGI. CDR3 length: 14 residues. V was pared by 6 bases and J by 5 bases, with 15 bases between. CDR3 loop: CASRSTASRDTQYF. DNA for the CDR3: TGTGCCAGCAGGAGTACTGCCTCACGAGATACGCAGTATTTT.

As for this clone: The sample has other DNA sequences that encode this CDR3 too. The CDR3 region is CSARTGNGYTF. As DNA, the CDR3 is TGCAGTGCTCGAACAGGGAATGGCTACACCTTC. The gene calls are TRBV20-1 and TRBJ1-2, with D maybe TRBD1 (6 bases). Trimming shortened V by 5 bases and J by 6 bases, and 10 bases separated the two germline ends. CDR1 and CDR2 (germline): DFQATT, SNEGSKA (reference sequence). The CDR3 is 11 residues long.

This chain links TRBV5-1 with TRBJ1-5; 8 bases agree with TRBD1. V was pared by 0 bases and J by 7 bases, with 3 bases of the junction left unmatched. This CDR3 has 14 residues. Germline CDR1 reads SGHRS; CDR2 reads YFSETQ. The CDR3 DNA is TGCGCCAGCAGCTTGGGGACAGGGCAACAGCCCCAGCATTTT. This translates into CASSLGTGQQPQHF.

The rearrangement joins TRBV7-8 to TRBJ1-2, with TRBD1 matching over 8 bases. The V segment lost 4 bases and the J segment 2 bases; nucleotides outside the gene matches: 12. CDR1 SGHVS and CDR2 FQNEAQ come from the germline V gene. This CDR3 spans 17 amino acids. In DNA, the CDR3 is TGTGCCAGCAGCTCCTATCCGGGACAGGCAGAAAACTATGGCTACACCTTC. It encodes CASSSYPGQAENYGYTF.

The chain links TRBV18 to TRBJ1-1; D gene unclear. The CDR3 is 14 residues long. With 3 bases removed from V and 4 bases from J, the gap between germline ends came to 12 bases. Germline V gene data show CDR1 as KGHSH and CDR2 as LQKENI. In DNA, the CDR3 is TGTGCCAGCTCACCTTCGGTTGTGGGCACTGAAGCTTTCTTT. It yields the protein CASSPSVVGTEAFF.

In this sample, this clone turned up a few times. The chain couples TRBV10-3 to TRBJ2-7; possible D gene TRBD2, 5 bases. This CDR3 comprises 13 residues. Germline-derived CDR1 and CDR2 are ENHRY and SYGVKD. V dropped 3 bases and J dropped 3 bases, with 9 bases sitting between them. CDR3 protein: CAISDGVGYEQYF. CDR3 in DNA: TGTGCCATCAGTGACGGGGTTGGCTACGAGCAGTACTTC.

The V call is TRBV7-3, the J call TRBJ2-3; 10 bases match TRBD1. Germline CDR1 SGHTA, CDR2 FQGTGA. CDR3 length: 16 residues. With 8 bases clipped from V and 0 bases from J, the junction kept 8 bases outside the gene matches. The CDR3: CASGRTGGGSTDTQYF. Here the CDR3 DNA reads TGTGCCAGCGGAAGGACAGGGGGAGGGAGCACAGATACGCAGTATTTT.